Below are 22 T cell receptor beta chains sequenced from a single sample in a study of cytomegalovirus exposure and HLA in healthy donors. Primers included in the PCR were 60 Vbeta and 13 Jbeta primers. TCRdb's table, derived via immunoSEQ multiplex PCR, lists solely in-frame clones and lacks some. This table holds under 150,000 clones, under 90% found once. The sample consisted of PBMCs. The receptors here all came from a male donor in good health and CMV-seronegative.

The rearrangement links TRBV5-1 to TRBJ2-2; 12 bases are a match to TRBD2. The CDR3 consists of 18 residues. CDR1 is SGHRS and CDR2 is YFSETQ in the germline V gene. Trimming removed 1 base from V and 4 bases from J; junction bases left unmatched: 8. The CDR3 DNA is TGCGCCAGCAGCTTGCTAGCGGGAGGGCCAGGTGGCACCGGGGAGCTGTTTTTT. Protein: CASSLLAGGPGGTGELFF.

The J gene is TRBJ1-2, the V gene TRBV28, with 9 bases fitting TRBD1. The trim removed 3 bases at V and 12 bases at J, leaving 8 bases unmatched. Germline CDR1 and CDR2: MDHEN and SYDVKM. The length of the CDR3 is 13 residues. CDR3 amino acids: CASSLKDRGYHTF. Here the CDR3 DNA reads TGTGCCAGCAGTTTGAAGGACAGGGGCTACCACACCTTC.

The chain carries TRBV4-3 and TRBJ2-2; 10 nucleotides align to TRBD2. Germline values: CDR1 LGHNA, CDR2 YSLEER. This CDR3 is 16 amino acids long. V was clipped by 1 base and J by 1 base; unmatched bases: 0. The DNA for the CDR3 is TGCGCCAGCAGCCAAGGGACTAGCGGGAACACCGGGGAGCTGTTTTTT. It codes for CASSQGTSGNTGELFF.

The genes are TRBV6-5 and TRBJ2-1; TRBD2 aligns across 8 bases. V shed 8 bases, J shed 7 bases, and the junction held 10 bases outside the gene matches. The CDR3 is made up of 14 amino acids. The germline V gene encodes CDR1 MNHEY and CDR2 SVGAGI. CDR3 residues: CASVDGGEGNEQFF. DNA of the CDR3: TGTGCCAGCGTAGACGGGGGGGAGGGGAATGAGCAGTTCTTC.

The chain is built from TRBV6-6 and TRBJ2-5, with a weak D call TRBD1 (6 bases). This CDR3 spans 13 amino acids. Germline V lookup: CDR1 MNHNY, CDR2 SVGAGI (reference sequence). The V gene lost 5 bases and the J gene lost 5 bases, with 12 bases spanning the gap. The CDR3 loop is CASSKDSEETQYF. CDR3 coding DNA: TGTGCCAGCAGTAAGGACAGTGAGGAGACCCAGTACTTC.

This clone was recorded a few times. The genes are TRBV6-4 and TRBJ2-2; D is unresolved. Trimming took 6 bases from V and 0 from J, leaving 5 bases between them. Per the germline V gene, CDR1 is MRHNA and CDR2 is SNTAGT. CDR3 length: 13 amino acids. CDR3 sequence reads: CASSQANTGELFF. For the CDR3, the DNA is TGTGCCAGCAGCCAGGCGAACACCGGGGAGCTGTTTTTT.

The genes are TRBV20-1 and TRBJ1-2; D remains unclear. V lost 4 bases and J lost 5, with 5 bases in between. The V gene's germline CDR1 is DFQATT and CDR2 SNEGSKA (reference sequence). There are 10 residues in the CDR3. The CDR3 reads CSATLYGYTF. As DNA, the CDR3 is TGCAGTGCTACTCTATATGGCTACACCTTC.

This clone was seen only a few times. The chain uses TRBV19 and TRBJ2-2, with TRBD2 matching over 10 bases. The germline V gene has CDR1 LNHDA and CDR2 SQIVND (reference sequence). The CDR3 has 17 amino acids. Unmatched junction bases numbered 7, after V lost 0 bases and J lost 6 bases. The CDR3 here is CASSIESSGRASGELFF. CDR3 DNA: TGTGCCAGTAGTATAGAAAGCAGCGGGAGGGCCTCCGGGGAGCTGTTTTTT.

This clone was picked up a small number of times. V and J are TRBV4-1 and TRBJ1-2; D call uncertain. The CDR3 has 13 amino acids. The germline gives CDR1 MGHRA, CDR2 YSYEKL. Trimming shortened V by 0 bases and J by 7 bases, and 9 bases separated the two germline ends. In nucleotides, the CDR3 is TGCGCCAGCAGCCAAGATCTGAGTTCTGGCTACACCTTC. Amino acid sequence: CASSQDLSSGYTF.

There are a few counts of this clone. The chain uses TRBV7-3 and TRBJ1-2; 8 positions agree with TRBD1. The germline gives CDR1 SGHTA, CDR2 FQGTGA. CDR3 size: 14 residues. V lost 0 bases, J lost 8 bases, and 5 bases stayed unmatched. CDR3 protein: CASSLTGGTGGYTF. The DNA for the CDR3 is TGTGCCAGCAGCTTAACGGGGGGGACAGGAGGCTACACCTTC.

The gene calls are TRBV7-9 and TRBJ1-3; D may be TRBD1 (6 bases). CDR1 and CDR2 from the germline V gene are SEHNR and FQNEAQ (reference sequence). Trimming left V 5 bases short and J 7 bases short, with 15 bases between. The CDR3 is made up of 14 amino acids. The CDR3 loop reads CASSPGSQGNTIYF. The CDR3 DNA reads as TGTGCCAGCAGCCCCGGCTCCCAGGGGAACACCATATATTTT.

V usage is TRBV7-8 and J usage is TRBJ1-5; 8 nucleotides agree with TRBD1. V gave up 5 bases and J gave up 2 bases; unmatched junction bases: 11. This CDR3 has 17 amino acids. The germline CDR1 and CDR2 sequences are SGHVS and FQNEAQ. CDR3 protein: CASSPETGVLGNQPQHF. The CDR3 DNA follows: TGTGCCAGCAGCCCAGAGACAGGGGTGTTGGGCAATCAGCCCCAGCATTTT.

The rearrangement links TRBV5-1 to TRBJ2-5; D might be TRBD1 (5 bases). Trimming took 6 bases from V and 4 from J, leaving 13 bases between them. The V gene's germline CDR1 is SGHRS and CDR2 YFSETQ. The CDR3 has 13 amino acids. In nucleotides, the CDR3 is TGCGCCAGCAAGCAGGGATCGGGAGAGACCCAGTACTTC. Translating it yields CASKQGSGETQYF.

The J gene is TRBJ2-5, the V gene TRBV9, with 7 bases lining up with TRBD1. Germline V gene data show CDR1 as SGDLS and CDR2 as YYNGEE. After removal of 0 bases from V and 3 bases from J, the junction contained 2 bases not matched to a gene. CDR3 length: 14 residues. CDR3 protein: CASSVGGQKETQYF. The CDR3 DNA follows: TGTGCCAGCAGCGTAGGGGGACAGAAAGAGACCCAGTACTTC. Complete variable domain (other parts from reference TRBV9 and TRBJ2-5): DSGVTQTPKHLITATGQRVTLRCSPRSGDLSVYWYQQSLDQGLQFLIQYYNGEERAKGNILERFSAQQFPDLHSELNLSSLELGDSALYFCASSVGGQKETQYFGPGTRLLVL.

The chain employs TRBV30 and TRBJ2-7; weak D call: TRBD1 (5 bases). The length of the CDR3 is 14 residues. Germline CDR1 and CDR2: GTSNPN and SVGIG (reference sequence). V was cut by 1 base and J by 3 bases, with 13 bases left in between. The CDR3 region has the DNA TGTGCCTGGAGTGGGGCTAGGGGCCGCTACGAGCAGTACTTC. Amino acids: CAWSGARGRYEQYF.

V is TRBV11-2 and J is TRBJ2-5; maybe TRBD1 (5 bases). The germline V gene encodes CDR1 SGHAT and CDR2 FQNNGV. The CDR3 spans 14 residues. Trimming removed 2 bases at V and 3 bases at J, with 10 bases between. CDR3 nucleotides: TGTGCCAGCAGCTTACAGGGAATAAAAGAGACCCAGTACTTC. Translating it yields CASSLQGIKETQYF. Full variable domain (rest looked up from reference TRBV11-2 and TRBJ2-5): EAGVAQSPRYKIIEKRQSVAFWCNPISGHATLYWYQQILGQGPKLLIQFQNNGVVDDSQLPKDRFSAERLKGVDSTLKIQPAKLEDSAVYLCASSLQGIKETQYFGPGTRLLVL.

The chain couples TRBV7-9 to TRBJ2-7, with TRBD1 matching over 7 bases. Germline V CDR1 and CDR2: SEHNR, FQNEAQ (reference sequence). This CDR3 contains 15 residues. Losses at the gene ends were 5 bases for V and 3 bases for J; bases not matched to a gene: 10. CDR3 sequence: CASSHGTAFGYEQYF. CDR3 coding DNA: TGTGCCAGCAGCCACGGGACAGCATTTGGCTACGAGCAGTACTTC.

The rearrangement links TRBV5-1 to TRBJ1-2, with 9 bases lining up with TRBD1. Germline V gene sequence: CDR1 SGHRS, CDR2 YFSETQ. V gave up 3 bases and J gave up 6 bases; unmatched junction bases: 3. The CDR3 runs 13 residues. The CDR3, as DNA: TGCGCCAGCAGCTATACAGGGGGCGATGGCTACACCTTC. Protein: CASSYTGGDGYTF.

J is TRBJ2-7 and V is TRBV11-2; TRBD2 aligns across 9 bases. Germline V gene lookup returns CDR1 SGHAT and CDR2 FQNNGV. After removal of 3 bases from V and 4 bases from J, the junction contained 10 bases not matched to a gene. CDR3 size: 16 residues. The DNA for the CDR3 is TGTGCCAGCAGCTTTAATGGGCGGGAGGGTGTGTACGAGCAGTACTTC. Amino acid sequence: CASSFNGREGVYEQYF. Looking up the rest from reference TRBV11-2 and TRBJ2-7 gives the full variable domain: EAGVAQSPRYKIIEKRQSVAFWCNPISGHATLYWYQQILGQGPKLLIQFQNNGVVDDSQLPKDRFSAERLKGVDSTLKIQPAKLEDSAVYLCASSFNGREGVYEQYFGPGTRLTVT.

V usage is TRBV29-1 and J usage is TRBJ2-7, with unresolved D. The CDR3 is made up of 14 amino acids. Between the trimmed V and J ends, which lost 6 bases and 0 bases, there was a span of 15 bases. Germline lookup yields CDR1 SQVTM and CDR2 ANQGSEA. The CDR3 region has the DNA TGCAGCGTCGCCGCTGACACAAACTCCTACGAGCAGTACTTC. Translation: CSVAADTNSYEQYF.

The chain joins TRBV4-1 to TRBJ2-7; 12 bases map to TRBD2. Germline V gene data show CDR1 as MGHRA and CDR2 as YSYEKL. The CDR3 runs to 15 residues. Losses at the gene ends were 6 bases for V and 1 base for J; bases not matched to a gene: 4. The CDR3 DNA reads as TGCGCCAGCAGACCCGGGACTAGCGGGTCCTACGAGCAGTACTTC. This translates into CASRPGTSGSYEQYF.

The CDR3 reads CASSPEPFVNNEQFF. The CDR3 region has the DNA TGTGCCAGCAGTCCGGAGCCCTTCGTCAACAATGAGCAGTTCTTC. The chain uses TRBV2 and TRBJ2-1, with D unresolved. The length of the CDR3 is 15 residues. Germline CDR1 SNHLY, CDR2 FYNNEI. Trimming took 5 bases from V and 5 from J, leaving 16 bases between them.